This TCR beta chain was retrieved from a study of control samples from healthy donors and cancer patients. This clone was seen a single time. Trimming took 0 bases from V and 4 from J, leaving 11 bases between them. Germline CDR1 and CDR2: SGHRS and YFSETQ. There are 15 residues in the CDR3. Sequencing used immunoSEQ multiplex PCR; TCRdb keeps in-frame clones, though not all of them. The sample records 170,000 or so clones, about 93% being singletons. The J gene is TRBJ1-3, the V gene TRBV5-1; no clear D. This receptor was obtained from a man aged 18 to 35 in good health. Sequences were obtained from blood. Written as DNA, the CDR3 is TGCGCCAGCAGCTTGGAGCGGGCGACAGGAAACACCATATATTTT. Amino acid sequence: CASSLERATGNTIYF.